The 2 T cell receptor beta chains listed next were all sequenced from one sample in a study of cytomegalovirus exposure and HLA in healthy donors (dated by TCRdb to about 2017). The method behind the library was the immunoSEQ multiplex PCR assay. A mixture of 60 forward primers for TCR Vbeta segments and 13 reverse primers for TCR Jbeta segments was used in the multiplex PCR. This immuneACCESS table, as held by TCRdb, lists in-frame sequences with V and J called but not all clones. Of the missing ones, under half trace to an unresolved V gene in checked studies; the others have no known cause. In this sample the table shows some 190,000 clones, under 80% of which occur a single time. About 4.6% of the sample is held by the ten biggest clonotypes. What was sequenced was PBMCs. Receptor source: a man aged 25-40 years in good health and CMV-seropositive.

This clone was seen only once. The rearrangement joins TRBV6-6 to TRBJ1-2; tentative D call: TRBD1 (5 bases). CDR3 size: 14 residues. The V and J ends lost 6 bases and 1 base respectively, with 12 bases between them. CDR1 and CDR2 from the germline V gene are MNHNY and SVGAGI (reference sequence). The CDR3 loop reads CASSQHDSNYGYTF. DNA for the CDR3: TGTGCCAGCAGCCAACACGACAGTAACTATGGCTACACCTTC.

The genes are TRBV21-1 and TRBJ2-5; the table's D call, TRBD2, has no DNA check behind it. TRBV21-1 is classified as a pseudogene. This CDR3 is built from 13 residues. CDR3 region: CASRRLAGEVGNF. The CDR3 DNA sequence: TGTGCCAGCAGAAGACTAGCGGGAGAGGTGGGGAACTTC.